Listed here are 10 T cell receptor beta chains from one sample, sequenced in a study of cytomegalovirus exposure and HLA in healthy donors. PCR employed 60 Vbeta and 13 Jbeta primers. TCRdb keeps only in-frame clones here, not all; method: immunoSEQ multiplex PCR. The sample includes over 150,000 clones, roughly 77% of them seen just once. The source material was PBMCs. The origin of the receptors is a man aged 30 to 39 in good health and CMV-seropositive.

The V and J genes are TRBV9 and TRBJ1-4; 7 bases match TRBD1. With V trimmed by 4 bases and J by 7 bases, 10 bases remained unmatched. Per the germline V gene, CDR1 is SGDLS and CDR2 is YYNGEE. The CDR3 is made up of 15 amino acids. The DNA for the CDR3 is TGTGCCAGCAGCAAAAATCGGGCAGGGGGTGAAAAACTGTTTTTT. Residues: CASSKNRAGGEKLFF.

This clone was seen more than once but under ten times. The DNA for the CDR3 is TGTGCCAGCAGTTTGGCGGGGCCTGGGGCCAACGTCCTGACTTTC. As protein: CASSLAGPGANVLTF. The J gene is TRBJ2-6, the V gene TRBV28; tentative D call: TRBD2 (6 bases). The CDR3 extends over 15 amino acids. Deletions cut 3 bases from V and 2 bases from J, with 8 bases between. Germline V gives CDR1 MDHEN, CDR2 SYDVKM.

The rearrangement uses TRBV19 and TRBJ1-5, with 7 bases identical to TRBD1. This CDR3 spans 14 amino acids. The ends lost 3 bases at V and 6 bases at J; junction bases unmatched: 5. The germline CDR1 and CDR2 sequences are LNHDA and SQIVND (reference sequence). The CDR3 loop reads CASSIGRGAQPQHF. Here the CDR3 DNA reads TGTGCCAGTAGTATCGGCAGGGGGGCTCAGCCCCAGCATTTT.

The CDR3 sequence is CASRSLDRGKNEQYF. As DNA, the CDR3 is TGTGCCAGCAGGTCCCTGGACAGGGGGAAAAACGAGCAGTACTTC. This chain connects TRBV2 to TRBJ2-7; 10 bases line up with TRBD1. The germline CDR1 and CDR2 sequences are SNHLY and FYNNEI. Germline trimming cut 6 bases from V and 5 bases from J; bases unmatched to any gene: 10. The CDR3 has 15 residues.

The chain combines TRBV10-3 with TRBJ2-7, with D possibly matching TRBD2 (6 bases). This CDR3 comprises 14 residues. CDR1 is ENHRY and CDR2 is SYGVKD in the germline V gene. The ends were cut back, 2 bases at V and 5 bases at J, with 13 bases in the middle. CDR3 DNA: TGTGCCATCAGTGAGCCGGGGCGGGGCCACGAGCAGTACTTC. It encodes CAISEPGRGHEQYF.

The rearrangement uses TRBV29-1 and TRBJ2-7, with 9 nucleotides matching TRBD1. CDR3 length equals 12 residues. The V segment lost 6 bases and the J segment 5 bases; nucleotides outside the gene matches: 5. The germline V gene encodes CDR1 SQVTM and CDR2 ANQGSEA. CDR3 coding DNA: TGCAGCGTCCGGGACAGGGATAACGAGCAGTACTTC. Its protein product is CSVRDRDNEQYF.

CDR3 sequence reads: CSGDSMDYGYTF. As DNA, the CDR3 is TGCAGCGGAGACAGCATGGACTATGGCTACACCTTC. The chain combines TRBV29-1 with TRBJ1-2, with a possible D match to TRBD1 (5 bases). CDR1 is SQVTM, CDR2 ANQGSEA, per germline. Trimming left V 7 bases short and J 3 bases short, with 12 bases between. The CDR3 sequence is 12 residues long.

This clone was seen more than once but under ten times. The J gene is TRBJ1-1, the V gene TRBV9; D unresolved. Germline V gives CDR1 SGDLS, CDR2 YYNGEE. This CDR3 has 14 residues. Trimming pared 1 base from V and 1 base from J, leaving 8 bases between. DNA of the CDR3: TGTGCCAGCAGCGTAATCACGGGGAACACTGAAGCTTTCTTT. Translating gives CASSVITGNTEAFF.

The chain employs TRBV5-1 and TRBJ2-1, with 8 bases matching TRBD2. This CDR3 comprises 16 residues. Unmatched junction bases numbered 9, after V lost 0 bases and J lost 7 bases. Germline V gene data show CDR1 as SGHRS and CDR2 as YFSETQ. The CDR3 nucleotides read TGCGCCAGCAGCTTGGAAGCCCCGGGACTAGGAAATGAGCAGTTCTTC. It codes for CASSLEAPGLGNEQFF.

This clone was detected a few times. The J gene is TRBJ2-7, the V gene TRBV13, with D possibly being TRBD1 (6 bases). This CDR3 spans 14 amino acids. Germline CDR1 reads PRHDT; CDR2 reads FYEKMQ (reference sequence). Deletions cut 5 bases from V and 2 bases from J, with 13 bases between. CDR3 DNA: TGTGCCAGCAGCCCACGGACAGTTCCCTACGAGCAGTACTTC. It yields the protein CASSPRTVPYEQYF.